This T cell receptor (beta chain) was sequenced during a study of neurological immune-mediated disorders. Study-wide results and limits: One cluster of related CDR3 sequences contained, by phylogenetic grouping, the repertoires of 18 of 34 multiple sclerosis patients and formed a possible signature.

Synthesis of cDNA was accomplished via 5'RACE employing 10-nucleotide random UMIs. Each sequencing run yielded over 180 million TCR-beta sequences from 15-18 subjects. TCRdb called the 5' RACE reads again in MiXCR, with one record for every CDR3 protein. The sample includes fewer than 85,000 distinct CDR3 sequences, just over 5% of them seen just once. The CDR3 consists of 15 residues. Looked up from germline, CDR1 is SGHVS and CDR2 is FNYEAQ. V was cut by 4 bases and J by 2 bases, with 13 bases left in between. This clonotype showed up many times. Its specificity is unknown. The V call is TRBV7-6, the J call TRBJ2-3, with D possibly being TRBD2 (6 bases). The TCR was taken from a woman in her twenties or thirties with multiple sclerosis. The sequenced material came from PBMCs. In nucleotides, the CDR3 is TGTGCCAGCAGCTCATCTAGCGTACCCACAGATACGCAGTATTTT. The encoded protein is CASSSSSVPTDTQYF.